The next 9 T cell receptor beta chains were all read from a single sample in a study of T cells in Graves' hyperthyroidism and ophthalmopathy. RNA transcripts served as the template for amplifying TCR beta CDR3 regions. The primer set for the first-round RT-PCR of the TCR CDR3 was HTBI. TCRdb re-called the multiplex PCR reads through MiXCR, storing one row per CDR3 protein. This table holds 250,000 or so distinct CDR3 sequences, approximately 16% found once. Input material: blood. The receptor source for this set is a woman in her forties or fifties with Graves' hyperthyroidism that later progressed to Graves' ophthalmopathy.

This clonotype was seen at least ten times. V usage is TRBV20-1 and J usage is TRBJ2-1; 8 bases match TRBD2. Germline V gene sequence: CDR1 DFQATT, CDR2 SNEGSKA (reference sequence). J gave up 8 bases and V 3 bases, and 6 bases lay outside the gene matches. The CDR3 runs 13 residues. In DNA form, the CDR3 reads TGCAGTGCTAGTACCGGGACTAGATATGAGCAGTTCTTC. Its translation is CSASTGTRYEQFF.

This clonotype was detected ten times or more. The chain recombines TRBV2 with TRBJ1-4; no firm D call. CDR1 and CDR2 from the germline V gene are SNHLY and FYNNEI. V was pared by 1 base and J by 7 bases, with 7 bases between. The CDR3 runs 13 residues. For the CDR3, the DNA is TGTGCCAGCAGTGAAGGGGTCGGTGAAAAACTGTTTTTT. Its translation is CASSEGVGEKLFF.

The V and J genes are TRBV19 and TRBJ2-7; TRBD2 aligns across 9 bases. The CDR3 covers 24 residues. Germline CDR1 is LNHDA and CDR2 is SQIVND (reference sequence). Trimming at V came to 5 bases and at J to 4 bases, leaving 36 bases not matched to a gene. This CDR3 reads CASSRRKTVNLTSGYPGTLYEQYF. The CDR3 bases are TGTGCCAGTAGTCGCCGAAAGACAGTCAACCTTACTAGCGGGTATCCTGGTACCTTATACGAGCAGTACTTC.

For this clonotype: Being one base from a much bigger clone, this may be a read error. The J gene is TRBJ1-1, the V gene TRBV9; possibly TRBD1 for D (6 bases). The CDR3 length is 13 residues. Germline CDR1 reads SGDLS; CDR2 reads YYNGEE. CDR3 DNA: TGTGCCGGCAGCCCAGGGGTGAACACTGAAGCTTTCTTT. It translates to CAGSPGVNTEAFF.

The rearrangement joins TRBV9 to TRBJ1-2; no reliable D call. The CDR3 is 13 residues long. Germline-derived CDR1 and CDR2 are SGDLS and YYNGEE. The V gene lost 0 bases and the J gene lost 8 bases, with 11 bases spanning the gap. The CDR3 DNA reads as TGTGCCAGCAGCGTAGGGGGATTGAGCGGCTACACCTTC. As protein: CASSVGGLSGYTF.

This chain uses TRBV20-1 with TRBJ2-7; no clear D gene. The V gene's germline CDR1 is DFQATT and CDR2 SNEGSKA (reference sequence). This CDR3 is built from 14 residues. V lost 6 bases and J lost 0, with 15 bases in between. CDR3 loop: CSAQELLNSYEQYF. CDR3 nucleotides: TGCAGTGCCCAGGAGCTGCTGAACTCCTACGAGCAGTACTTC.

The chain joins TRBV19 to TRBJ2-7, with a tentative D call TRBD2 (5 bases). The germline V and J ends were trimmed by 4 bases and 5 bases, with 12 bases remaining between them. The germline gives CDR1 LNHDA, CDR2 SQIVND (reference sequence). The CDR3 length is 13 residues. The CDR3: CASSRMGEDEQYF. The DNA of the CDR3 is TGTGCCAGTAGTAGAATGGGAGAGGACGAGCAGTACTTC.

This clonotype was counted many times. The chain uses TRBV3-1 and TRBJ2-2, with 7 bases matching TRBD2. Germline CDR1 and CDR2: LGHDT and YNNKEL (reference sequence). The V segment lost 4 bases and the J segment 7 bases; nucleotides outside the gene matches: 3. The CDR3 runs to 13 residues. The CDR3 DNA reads TGTGCCAGCAGCCCGACGGGGGGCGGGGAGCTGTTTTTT. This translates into CASSPTGGGELFF.

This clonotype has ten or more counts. CDR3 nucleotide sequence: TGTGCCAGCAAAGGAAGGGACCTAACAGATAATGAAAAACTGTTTTTT. Its protein is CASKGRDLTDNEKLFF. The chain is built from TRBV6-1 and TRBJ1-4; tentative D call: TRBD1 (5 bases). Germline CDR1 is MNHNS and CDR2 is SASEGT. This CDR3 has 16 amino acids. The V end lost 7 bases, the J end lost 4 bases, and 19 bases lay between the germline ends.